A selection of T cell receptor beta chains follows, all from one sample in a study of T cells after yellow fever vaccination. Via MiXCR, TCRdb re-called the 5' RACE reads, giving one row per CDR3 protein. The table includes approximately 300,000 distinct CDR3 sequences, about 10% detected once. The input for sequencing was CD4+ T cells sorted from PBMCs, taken 45 days after the yellow fever booster vaccination. The receptors were gathered from a man aged 18 to 35 who received the YFV17D yellow fever vaccine. CDR3s leave out the opening cysteine and the closing phenylalanine or tryptophan. Each record gives: V gene, CDR3 protein.

TRBV20-1,SASEQGKQY
TRBV28,ASRDRGFYSLAKNIQY
TRBV20-1,SAPSSGGGTEAF
TRBV6-2/TRBV6-3,ASRKGTAYEQY
TRBV12-3/TRBV12-4,ASSFTGQGNIQY
TRBV6-5,ASTSGQGLQGYGYT
TRBV7-2,ASSLLSDGYGYT
TRBV4-3,ASRHGRLNNEQF
TRBV6-5,ASSYTVSGNTIY
TRBV12-3/TRBV12-4,ASSWTSGGAGETQY
TRBV29-1,SVGEFWGQPQH
TRBV29-1,SVGHGAKETQY
TRBV5-4,ASSLWGAGNQPQH
TRBV12-3/TRBV12-4,ASSNRLSNQPQH
TRBV5-5,ASSLSGPATNEQF